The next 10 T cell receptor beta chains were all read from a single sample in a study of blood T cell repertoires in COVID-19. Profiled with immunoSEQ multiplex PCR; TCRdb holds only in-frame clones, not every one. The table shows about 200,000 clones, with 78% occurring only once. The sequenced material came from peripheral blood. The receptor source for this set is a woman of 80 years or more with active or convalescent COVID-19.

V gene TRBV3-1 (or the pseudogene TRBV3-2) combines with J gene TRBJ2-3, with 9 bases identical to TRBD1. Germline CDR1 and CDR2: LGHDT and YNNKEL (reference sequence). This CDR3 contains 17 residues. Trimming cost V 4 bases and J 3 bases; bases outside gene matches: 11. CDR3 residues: CASSPYRGLKATDTQYF. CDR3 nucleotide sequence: TGTGCCAGCAGCCCTTACAGGGGGCTCAAGGCAACAGATACGCAGTATTTT.

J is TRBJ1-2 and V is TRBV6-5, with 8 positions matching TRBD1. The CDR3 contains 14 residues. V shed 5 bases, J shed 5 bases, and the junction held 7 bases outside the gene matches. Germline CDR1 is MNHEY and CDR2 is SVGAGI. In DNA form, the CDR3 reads TGTGCCAGCAGTACAACAGGGGGTTTTTATGGCTACACCTTC. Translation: CASSTTGGFYGYTF.

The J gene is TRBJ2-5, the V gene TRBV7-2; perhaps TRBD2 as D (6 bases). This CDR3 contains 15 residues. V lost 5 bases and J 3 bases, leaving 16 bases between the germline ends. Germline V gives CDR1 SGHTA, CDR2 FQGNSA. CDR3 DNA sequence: TGTGCCAGCAGCCCGTTTAGACGGGAGAAAGAGACCCAGTACTTC. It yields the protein CASSPFRREKETQYF.

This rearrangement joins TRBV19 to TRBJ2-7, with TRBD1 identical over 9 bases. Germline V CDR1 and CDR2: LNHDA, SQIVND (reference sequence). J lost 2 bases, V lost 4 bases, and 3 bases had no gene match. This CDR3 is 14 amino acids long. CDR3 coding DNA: TGTGCCAGTAGTAGGGGACAGGGAGCCTACGAGCAGTACTTC. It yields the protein CASSRGQGAYEQYF. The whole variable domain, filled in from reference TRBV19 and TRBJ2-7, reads DGGITQSPKYLFRKEGQNVTLSCEQNLNHDAMYWYRQDPGQGLRLIYYSQIVNDFQKGDIAEGYSVSREKKESFPLTVTSAQKNPTAFYLCASSRGQGAYEQYFGPGTRLTVT.

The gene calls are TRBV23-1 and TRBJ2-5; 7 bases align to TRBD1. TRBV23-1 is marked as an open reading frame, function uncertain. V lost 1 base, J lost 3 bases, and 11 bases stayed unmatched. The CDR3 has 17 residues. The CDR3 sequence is CASSQLRQGKREETQYF. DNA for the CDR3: TGCGCCAGCAGTCAATTACGACAGGGCAAACGAGAAGAGACCCAGTACTTC.

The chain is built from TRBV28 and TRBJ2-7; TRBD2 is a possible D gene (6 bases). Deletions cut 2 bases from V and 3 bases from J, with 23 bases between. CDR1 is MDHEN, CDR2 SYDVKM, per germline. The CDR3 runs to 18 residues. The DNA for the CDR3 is TGTGCCAGCAGTTTAACCGCCCACAGTTGGCGGCGGGACTACGAGCAGTACTTC. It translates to CASSLTAHSWRRDYEQYF.

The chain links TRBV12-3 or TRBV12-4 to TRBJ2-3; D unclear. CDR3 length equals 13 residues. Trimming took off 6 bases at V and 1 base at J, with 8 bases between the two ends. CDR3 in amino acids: CASRKSGTDTQYF. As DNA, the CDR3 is TGTGCCAGCAGAAAATCGGGCACAGATACGCAGTATTTT.

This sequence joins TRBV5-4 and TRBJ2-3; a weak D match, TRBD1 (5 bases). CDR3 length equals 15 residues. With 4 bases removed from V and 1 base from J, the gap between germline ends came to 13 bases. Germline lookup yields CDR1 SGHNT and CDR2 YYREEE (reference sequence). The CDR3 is CASSPQAGGTDTQYF. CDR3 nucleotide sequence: TGTGCCAGCAGCCCACAGGCCGGAGGCACAGATACGCAGTATTTT.

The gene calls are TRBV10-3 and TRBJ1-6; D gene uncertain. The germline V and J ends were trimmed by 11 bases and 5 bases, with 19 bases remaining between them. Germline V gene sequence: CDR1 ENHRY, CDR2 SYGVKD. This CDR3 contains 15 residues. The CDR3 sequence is CALIGVPGDNSPLHF. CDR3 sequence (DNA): TGTGCCTTAATCGGTGTTCCGGGTGATAATTCACCCCTCCACTTT.

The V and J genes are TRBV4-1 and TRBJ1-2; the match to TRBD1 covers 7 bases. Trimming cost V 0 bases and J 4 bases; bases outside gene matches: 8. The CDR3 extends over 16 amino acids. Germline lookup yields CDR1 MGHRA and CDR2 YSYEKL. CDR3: CASSQERQGQGYGYTF. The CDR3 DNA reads TGCGCCAGCAGCCAAGAAAGACAGGGCCAGGGCTATGGCTACACCTTC.